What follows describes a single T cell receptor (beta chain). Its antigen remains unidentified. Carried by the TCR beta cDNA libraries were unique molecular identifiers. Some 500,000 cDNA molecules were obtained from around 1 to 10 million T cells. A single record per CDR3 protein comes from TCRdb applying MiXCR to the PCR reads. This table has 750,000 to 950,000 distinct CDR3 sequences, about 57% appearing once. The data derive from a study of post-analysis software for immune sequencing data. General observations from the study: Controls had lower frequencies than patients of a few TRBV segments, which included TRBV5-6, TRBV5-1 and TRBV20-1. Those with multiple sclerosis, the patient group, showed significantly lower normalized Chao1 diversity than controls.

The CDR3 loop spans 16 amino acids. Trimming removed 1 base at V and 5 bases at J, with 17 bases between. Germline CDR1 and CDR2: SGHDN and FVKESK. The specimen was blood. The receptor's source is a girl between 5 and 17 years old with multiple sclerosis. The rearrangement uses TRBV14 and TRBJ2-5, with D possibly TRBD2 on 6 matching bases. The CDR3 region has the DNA TGTGCCAGCAGCCAAGGAGGGCGCGGGGCAAGTGAGACCCAGTACTTC. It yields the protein CASSQGGRGASETQYF.